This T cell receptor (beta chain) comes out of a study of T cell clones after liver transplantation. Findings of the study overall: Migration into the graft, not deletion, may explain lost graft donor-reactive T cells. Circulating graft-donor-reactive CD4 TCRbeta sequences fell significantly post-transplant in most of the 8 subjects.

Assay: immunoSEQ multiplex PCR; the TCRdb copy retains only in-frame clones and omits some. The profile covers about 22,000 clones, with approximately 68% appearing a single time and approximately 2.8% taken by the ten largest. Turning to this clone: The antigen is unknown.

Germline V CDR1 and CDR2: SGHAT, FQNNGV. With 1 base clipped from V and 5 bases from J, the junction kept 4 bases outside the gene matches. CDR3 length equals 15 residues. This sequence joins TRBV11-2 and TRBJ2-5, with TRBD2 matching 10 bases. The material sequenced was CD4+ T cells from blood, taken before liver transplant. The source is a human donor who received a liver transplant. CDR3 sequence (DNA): TGTGCCAGCAGCTTAGGAGCGGGGGGGCCGGAGACCCAGTACTTC. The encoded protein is CASSLGAGGPETQYF.